Shown below are 17 T cell receptor beta chains from a single sample sequenced in a study of molecular identifiers for immune sequencing clone quantification. TCRdb called the PCR reads again in MiXCR, with one record for every CDR3 protein. The data hold about 40,000 distinct CDR3 sequences, with roughly 18% observed a single time. The material sequenced was naive CD8+ T cells from blood, with Jurkat cell RNA spiked in. Subset given: FACS-sorted CD8+CD4-CCR7+CD45RA+ naive T cells. The receptors were gathered from a human donor in good health. Some libraries in this study had Jurkat cell RNA spiked in.

This clonotype was seen once. The V gene is TRBV6-2 or TRBV6-3, the J gene TRBJ1-2, with a possible D match to TRBD1 (5 bases). This CDR3 spans 12 amino acids. Per the germline V gene, CDR1 is MNHEY and CDR2 is SVGEGT. V gave up 8 bases and J gave up 3 bases, with 10 bases separating them. CDR3 loop: CASSGTYYGYTF. The CDR3, as DNA: TGTGCCAGCTCCGGGACCTACTATGGCTACACCTTC.

The table lists this clonotype with a few counts. V gene TRBV28 combines with J gene TRBJ2-7; possible D gene TRBD1, 7 bases. V was cut by 2 bases and J by 3 bases, with 14 bases left in between. The CDR3 covers 15 residues. Germline V CDR1 and CDR2: MDHEN, SYDVKM. The CDR3 is CASSLGTEGGYEQYF. CDR3 sequence (DNA): TGTGCCAGCAGTTTAGGGACAGAGGGAGGCTACGAGCAGTACTTC. The full variable domain, in which reference TRBV28 and TRBJ2-7 provide the parts outside the CDR3, is DVKVTQSSRYLVKRTGEKVFLECVQDMDHENMFWYRQDPGLGLRLIYFSYDVKMKEKGDIPEGYSVSREKKERFSLILESASTNQTSMYLCASSLGTEGGYEQYFGPGTRLTVT.

Turning to this clonotype: This may arise from a read error, as a much more abundant clone is one base away. DNA for the CDR3: TGCAGTGCTAGCTCGCTAGCCTACTACGAGCAGTACTTC. Residues: CSASSLAYYEQYF. The chain uses TRBV20-1 and TRBJ2-7; tentatively, D is TRBD2 (5 bases). From germline, CDR1 is DFQATT and CDR2 SNEGSKA (reference sequence). V lost 3 bases to trimming and J lost 3 bases, with 12 bases between them. The CDR3 totals 13 residues.

A word on this clonotype: This could be a read error, since a much larger clone is one nucleotide away. The rearrangement links TRBV6-5 to TRBJ2-5; 8 nucleotides match TRBD2. Germline V gives CDR1 MNHEY, CDR2 SVGAGI. The CDR3 runs 17 residues. Trimming at V came to 0 bases and at J to 3 bases, leaving 9 bases not matched to a gene. CDR3 DNA: TGTGCCAGCAGTTACTCTAAATCTGAAGCGGGAGAAGAGACCCAGTACTTC. It encodes CASSYSKSEAGEETQYF.

A word on this clonotype: A clone one base away is much larger, so this may be a read error. J is TRBJ2-7 and V is TRBV2, with unresolved D. The germline V gene encodes CDR1 SNHLY and CDR2 FYNNEI. V lost 7 bases and J 3 bases, leaving 10 bases between the germline ends. The CDR3 runs to 12 residues. The CDR3 DNA is TGTGCCAGCACTAGTCTGATCTACGAGCAGTACTTC. This translates into CASTSLIYEQYF. Drawing the rest from reference TRBV2 and TRBJ2-7, the complete variable domain is EPEVTQTPSHQVTQMGQEVILRCVPISNHLYFYWYRQILGQKVEFLVSFYNNEISEKSEIFDDQFSVERPDGSNFTLKIRSTKLEDSAMYFCASTSLIYEQYFGPGTRLTVT.

This clonotype was observed at least ten times. The J gene is TRBJ2-1, the V gene TRBV28; TRBD2 agrees at 8 bases. This CDR3 spans 14 amino acids. Per germline, CDR1 MDHEN and CDR2 SYDVKM. Germline trimming cut 8 bases from V and 3 bases from J; bases unmatched to any gene: 6. CDR3 loop: CASGTSGSYNEQFF. The CDR3 DNA sequence: TGTGCCAGCGGAACTAGCGGAAGCTACAATGAGCAGTTCTTC.

Ten or more counts support this clonotype. This chain connects TRBV4-1 to TRBJ1-5, with D maybe TRBD1 (6 bases). V shed 0 bases and J shed 5 bases, with 20 bases lying between them. Germline loops: CDR1 MGHRA, CDR2 YSYEKL. CDR3 length: 18 amino acids. The CDR3 is CASSQEPGTRTRDQPQHF. Here the CDR3 DNA reads TGCGCCAGCAGCCAAGAGCCCGGGACAAGGACTAGAGATCAGCCCCAGCATTTT.

This clonotype has ten or more counts. The chain combines TRBV7-9 with TRBJ2-5; 7 bases agree with TRBD2. The CDR3 is 12 amino acids. The ends lost 8 bases at V and 2 bases at J; junction bases unmatched: 2. Germline V CDR1 and CDR2: SEHNR, FQNEAQ (reference sequence). The CDR3 region is CASRGLQETQYF. As DNA, the CDR3 is TGTGCCAGCCGGGGACTACAAGAGACCCAGTACTTC.

This clonotype was counted ten times or more. The chain is built from TRBV7-9 and TRBJ2-1; 8 positions match TRBD2. Per germline, CDR1 SEHNR and CDR2 FQNEAQ (reference sequence). The CDR3 length is 16 residues. V lost 7 bases, J lost 5 bases, and 13 bases stayed unmatched. The CDR3 DNA is TGTGCCAGCAACCTTGGACGGGGGGGACCTAACAATGAGCAGTTCTTC. This translates into CASNLGRGGPNNEQFF. Filled out from reference TRBV7-9 and TRBJ2-1, the complete variable domain reads DTGVSQNPRHKITKRGQNVTFRCDPISEHNRLYWYRQTLGQGPEFLTYFQNEAQLEKSRLLSDRFSAERPKGSFSTLEIQRTEQGDSAMYLCASNLGRGGPNNEQFFGPGTRLTVL.

There are many counts of this clonotype. The J gene is TRBJ2-3, the V gene TRBV28; D possibly corresponds to TRBD2 (6 bases). Germline assignment: CDR1 MDHEN and CDR2 SYDVKM. With 4 bases removed from V and 2 bases from J, the gap between germline ends came to 16 bases. The CDR3 is 16 amino acids. The CDR3 is CASSSDYLNPTDTQYF. The CDR3, as DNA: TGTGCCAGCAGTTCGGACTATTTAAACCCCACAGATACGCAGTATTTT.

Many counts were recorded for this clonotype. The chain is built from TRBV4-1 and TRBJ1-2; D is possibly TRBD1 (5 bases). V lost 0 bases, J lost 4 bases, and 18 bases lay in between. Per germline, CDR1 MGHRA and CDR2 YSYEKL. This CDR3 region has 17 residues. CDR3 nucleotides: TGCGCCAGCAGCCAAGATATCAGGGCCATCGACCCCTATGGCTACACCTTC. Its protein is CASSQDIRAIDPYGYTF.

Of note for this clonotype: This may be a read error: a much more frequent sequence differs by one nucleotide. The gene calls are TRBV9 and TRBJ2-6; no clear D gene. CDR3 length: 15 residues. The germline V gene has CDR1 SGDLS and CDR2 YYNGEE. CDR3 nucleotide sequence: TGTGCCAGCGGCGTAGTGGCGACTGGGGCCAACGTCCTGACTTTC. Protein: CASGVVATGANVLTF.

The gene calls are TRBV27 and TRBJ2-1; possible D gene TRBD1, 5 bases. This CDR3 is 17 amino acids long. The V gene's germline CDR1 is MNHEY and CDR2 SMNVEV (reference sequence). V lost 0 bases to trimming and J lost 7 bases, with 19 bases between them. This CDR3 is CASSLSLYGLGENEQFF. In DNA form, the CDR3 reads TGTGCCAGCAGTTTATCTCTCTACGGGCTAGGGGAAAATGAGCAGTTCTTC.

With respect to this clonotype: Since a much larger clone is just one base distant, this may be a read error. The chain links TRBV5-1 to TRBJ2-7, with TRBD2 matching 8 bases. Germline V gene data show CDR1 as SGHRS and CDR2 as YFSETQ. The CDR3 is made up of 15 amino acids. V trimming: 7 bases; J trimming: 0 bases; junction bases outside the gene matches: 9. For the CDR3, the DNA is TGCGCCAGCGGCCCCGGACTAGCCTTCTCCTACGAGCAGTACTTC. Its translation is CASGPGLAFSYEQYF. Full variable domain (remainder filled in from reference TRBV5-1 and TRBJ2-7): KAGVTQTPRYLIKTRGQQVTLSCSPISGHRSVSWYQQTPGQGLQFLFEYFSETQRNKGNFPGRFSGRQFSNSRSEMNVSTLELGDSALYLCASGPGLAFSYEQYFGPGTRLTVT.

V and J are TRBV10-3 and TRBJ2-7; a weak D match, TRBD2 (6 bases). Per germline, CDR1 ENHRY and CDR2 SYGVKD. Trimming took 2 bases from V and 2 from J, leaving 10 bases between them. The CDR3 sequence is 14 residues long. CDR3 sequence reads: CAISEGGGTYEQYF. The CDR3 DNA is TGTGCCATCAGTGAGGGTGGAGGGACCTACGAGCAGTACTTC.

This clonotype was observed at least ten times. The chain has TRBV27 and TRBJ2-1; possible D gene TRBD2, 5 bases. Germline V gene sequence: CDR1 MNHEY, CDR2 SMNVEV (reference sequence). This CDR3 spans 14 amino acids. Trimming left V 6 bases short and J 6 bases short, with 15 bases between. The CDR3 region is CASSARRTRNEQFF. For the CDR3, the DNA is TGTGCCAGCAGCGCCCGGCGGACTCGCAATGAGCAGTTCTTC.

This clonotype came up a few times. The V and J genes are TRBV28 and TRBJ2-1, with TRBD2 matching 11 bases. This CDR3 contains 15 residues. The germline V gene has CDR1 MDHEN and CDR2 SYDVKM. The ends lost 7 bases at V and 4 bases at J; junction bases unmatched: 6. The CDR3 DNA follows: TGTGCCAGCACCTCCGGGACTAGCGGTTACAATGAGCAGTTCTTC. Protein: CASTSGTSGYNEQFF.